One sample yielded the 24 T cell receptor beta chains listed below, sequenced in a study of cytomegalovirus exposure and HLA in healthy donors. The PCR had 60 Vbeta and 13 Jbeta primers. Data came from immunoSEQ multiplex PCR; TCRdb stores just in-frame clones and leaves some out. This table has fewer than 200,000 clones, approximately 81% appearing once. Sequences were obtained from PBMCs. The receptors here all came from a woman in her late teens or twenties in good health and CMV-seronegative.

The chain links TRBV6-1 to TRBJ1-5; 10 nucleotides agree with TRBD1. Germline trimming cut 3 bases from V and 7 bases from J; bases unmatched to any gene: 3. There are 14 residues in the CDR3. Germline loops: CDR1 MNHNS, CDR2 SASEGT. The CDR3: CASSETGGGQPQHF. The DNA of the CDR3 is TGTGCCAGCAGTGAGACAGGGGGCGGACAGCCCCAGCATTTT.

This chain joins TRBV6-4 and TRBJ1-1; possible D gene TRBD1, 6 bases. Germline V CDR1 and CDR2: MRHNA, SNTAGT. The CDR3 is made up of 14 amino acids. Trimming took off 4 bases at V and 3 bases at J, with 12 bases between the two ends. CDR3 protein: CASSGTYRDTEAFF. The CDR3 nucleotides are TGTGCCAGCAGTGGTACTTACAGGGACACTGAAGCTTTCTTT.

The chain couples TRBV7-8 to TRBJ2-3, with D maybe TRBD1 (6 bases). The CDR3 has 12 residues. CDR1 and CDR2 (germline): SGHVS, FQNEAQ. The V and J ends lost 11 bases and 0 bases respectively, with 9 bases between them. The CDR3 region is CAYRDSTDTQYF. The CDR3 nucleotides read TGTGCCTACAGGGACAGCACAGATACGCAGTATTTT.

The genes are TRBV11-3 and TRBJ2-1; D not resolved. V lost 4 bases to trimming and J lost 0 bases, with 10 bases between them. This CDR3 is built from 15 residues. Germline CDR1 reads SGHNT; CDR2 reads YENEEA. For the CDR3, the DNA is TGTGCCAGCAGCTCCCGAAGGAGCTCCTACAATGAGCAGTTCTTC. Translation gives CASSSRRSSYNEQFF.

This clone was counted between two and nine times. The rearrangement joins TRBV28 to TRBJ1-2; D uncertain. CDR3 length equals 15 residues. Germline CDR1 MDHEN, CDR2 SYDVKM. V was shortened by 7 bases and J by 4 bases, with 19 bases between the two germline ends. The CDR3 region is CASMRGWAGGYGYTF. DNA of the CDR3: TGTGCCAGCATGCGAGGATGGGCGGGAGGCTATGGCTACACCTTC.

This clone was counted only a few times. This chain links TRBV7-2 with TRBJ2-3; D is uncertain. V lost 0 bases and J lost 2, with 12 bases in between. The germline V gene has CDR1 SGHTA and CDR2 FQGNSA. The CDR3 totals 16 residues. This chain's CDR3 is CASSLAISSVTDTQYF. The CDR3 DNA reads TGTGCCAGCAGCTTAGCCATCTCCTCGGTCACAGATACGCAGTATTTT.

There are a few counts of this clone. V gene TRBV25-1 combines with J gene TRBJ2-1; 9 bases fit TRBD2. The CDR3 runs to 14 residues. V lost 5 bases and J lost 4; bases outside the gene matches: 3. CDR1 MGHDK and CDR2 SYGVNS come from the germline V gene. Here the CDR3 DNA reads TGTGCCAGCAGTCGTAGCGGGAGTTACAATGAGCAGTTCTTC. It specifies CASSRSGSYNEQFF. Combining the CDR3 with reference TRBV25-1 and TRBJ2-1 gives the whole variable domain EADIYQTPRYLVIGTGKKITLECSQTMGHDKMYWYQQDPGMELHLIHYSYGVNSTEKGDLSSESTVSRIRTEHFPLTLESARPSHTSQYLCASSRSGSYNEQFFGPGTRLTVL.

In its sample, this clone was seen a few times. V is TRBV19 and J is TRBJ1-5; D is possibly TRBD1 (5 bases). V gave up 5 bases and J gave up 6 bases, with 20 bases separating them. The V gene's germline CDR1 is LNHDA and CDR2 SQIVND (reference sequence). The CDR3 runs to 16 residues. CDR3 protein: CASSRPSGTRGQPQHF. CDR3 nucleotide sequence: TGTGCCAGTAGTCGGCCCTCCGGGACGCGGGGTCAGCCCCAGCATTTT.

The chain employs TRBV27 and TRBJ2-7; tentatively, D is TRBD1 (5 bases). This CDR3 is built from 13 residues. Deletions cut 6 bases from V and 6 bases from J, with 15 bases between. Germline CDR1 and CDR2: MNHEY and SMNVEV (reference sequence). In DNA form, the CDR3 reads TGTGCCAGCAGGAGCCAGGGTGTAGCCGAGCAGTACTTC. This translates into CASRSQGVAEQYF.

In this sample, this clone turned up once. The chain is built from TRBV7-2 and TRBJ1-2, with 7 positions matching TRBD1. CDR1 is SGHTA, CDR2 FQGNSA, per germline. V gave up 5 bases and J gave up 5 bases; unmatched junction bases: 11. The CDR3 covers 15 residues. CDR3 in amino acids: CASSGTRDSLYGYTF. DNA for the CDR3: TGTGCCAGCAGCGGAACGAGGGACAGCCTATATGGCTACACCTTC.

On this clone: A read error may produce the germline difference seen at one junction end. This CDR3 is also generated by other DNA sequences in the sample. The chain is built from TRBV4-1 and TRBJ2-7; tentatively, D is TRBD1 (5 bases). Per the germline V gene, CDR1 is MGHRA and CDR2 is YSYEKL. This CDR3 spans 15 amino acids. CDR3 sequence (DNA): TGTGCCAGCAGCCAAGAAAGGGGTAGCTCCTACGAGCAGTACTTC. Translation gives CASSQERGSSYEQYF.

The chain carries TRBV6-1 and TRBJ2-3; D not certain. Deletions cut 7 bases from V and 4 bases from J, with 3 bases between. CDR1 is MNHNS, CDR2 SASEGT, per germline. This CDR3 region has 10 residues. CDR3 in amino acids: CASTSDTQYF. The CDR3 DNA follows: TGTGCCAGCACGTCAGATACGCAGTATTTT.

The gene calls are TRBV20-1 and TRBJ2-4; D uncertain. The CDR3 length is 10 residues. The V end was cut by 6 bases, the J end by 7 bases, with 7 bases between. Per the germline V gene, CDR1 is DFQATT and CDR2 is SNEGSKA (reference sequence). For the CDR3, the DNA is TGCAGTGCGCTAGAGAACATTCAGTACTTC. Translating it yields CSALENIQYF.

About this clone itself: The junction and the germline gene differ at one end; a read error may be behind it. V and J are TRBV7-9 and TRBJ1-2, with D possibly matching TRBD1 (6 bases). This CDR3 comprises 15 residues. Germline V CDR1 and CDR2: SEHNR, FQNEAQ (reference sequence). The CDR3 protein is CSSSLGEGDLYGYTF. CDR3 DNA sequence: TGTTCCAGCAGCTTAGGTGAGGGGGACCTCTATGGCTACACCTTC.

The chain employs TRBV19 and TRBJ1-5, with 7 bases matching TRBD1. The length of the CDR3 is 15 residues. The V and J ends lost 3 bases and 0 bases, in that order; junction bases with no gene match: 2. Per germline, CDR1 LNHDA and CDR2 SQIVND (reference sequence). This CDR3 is CASSMGQYSNQPQHF. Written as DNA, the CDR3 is TGTGCCAGTAGTATGGGACAGTATAGCAATCAGCCCCAGCATTTT. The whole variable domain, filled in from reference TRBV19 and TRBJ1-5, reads DGGITQSPKYLFRKEGQNVTLSCEQNLNHDAMYWYRQDPGQGLRLIYYSQIVNDFQKGDIAEGYSVSREKKESFPLTVTSAQKNPTAFYLCASSMGQYSNQPQHFGDGTRLSIL.

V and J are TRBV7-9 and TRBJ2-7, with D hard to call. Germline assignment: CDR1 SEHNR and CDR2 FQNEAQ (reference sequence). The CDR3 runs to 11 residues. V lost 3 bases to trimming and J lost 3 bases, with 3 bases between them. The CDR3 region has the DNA TGTGCCAGCAGCTTCCGCTACGAGCAGTACTTC. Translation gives CASSFRYEQYF.

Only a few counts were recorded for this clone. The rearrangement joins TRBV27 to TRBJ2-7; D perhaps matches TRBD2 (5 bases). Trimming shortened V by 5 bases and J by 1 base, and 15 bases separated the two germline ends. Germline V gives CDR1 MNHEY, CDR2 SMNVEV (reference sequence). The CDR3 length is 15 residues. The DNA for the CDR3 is TGTGCCAGCAGTCTTGTCCCGAGCGGATCCTACGAGCAGTACTTC. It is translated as CASSLVPSGSYEQYF.

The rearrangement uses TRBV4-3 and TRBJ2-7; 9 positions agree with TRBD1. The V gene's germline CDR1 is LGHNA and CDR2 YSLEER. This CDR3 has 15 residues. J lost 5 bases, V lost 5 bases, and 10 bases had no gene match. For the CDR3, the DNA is TGCGCCAGCAGCTCCTGGGGGACAGGGCCTCACGAGCAGTACTTC. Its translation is CASSSWGTGPHEQYF.

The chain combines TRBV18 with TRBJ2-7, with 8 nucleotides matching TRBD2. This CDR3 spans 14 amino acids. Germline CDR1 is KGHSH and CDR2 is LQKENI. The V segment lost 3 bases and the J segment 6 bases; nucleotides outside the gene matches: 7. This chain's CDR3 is CASSPQSGRSEQYF. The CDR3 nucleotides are TGTGCCAGCTCACCCCAAAGCGGGAGAAGCGAGCAGTACTTC.

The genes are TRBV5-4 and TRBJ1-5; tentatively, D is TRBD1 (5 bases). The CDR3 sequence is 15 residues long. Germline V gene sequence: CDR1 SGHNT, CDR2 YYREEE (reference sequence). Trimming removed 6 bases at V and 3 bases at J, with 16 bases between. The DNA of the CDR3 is TGTGCCAGCATCCTACTCAGGGATTTCAATCAGCCCCAGCATTTT. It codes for CASILLRDFNQPQHF.

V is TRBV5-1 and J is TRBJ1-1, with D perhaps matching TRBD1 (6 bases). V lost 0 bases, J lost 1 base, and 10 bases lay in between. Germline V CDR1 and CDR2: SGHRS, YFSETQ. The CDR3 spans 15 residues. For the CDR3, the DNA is TGCGCCAGCAGCTTGGCCCCGGGACAGAACACTGAAGCTTTCTTT. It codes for CASSLAPGQNTEAFF. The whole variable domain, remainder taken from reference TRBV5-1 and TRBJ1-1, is KAGVTQTPRYLIKTRGQQVTLSCSPISGHRSVSWYQQTPGQGLQFLFEYFSETQRNKGNFPGRFSGRQFSNSRSEMNVSTLELGDSALYLCASSLAPGQNTEAFFGQGTRLTVV.

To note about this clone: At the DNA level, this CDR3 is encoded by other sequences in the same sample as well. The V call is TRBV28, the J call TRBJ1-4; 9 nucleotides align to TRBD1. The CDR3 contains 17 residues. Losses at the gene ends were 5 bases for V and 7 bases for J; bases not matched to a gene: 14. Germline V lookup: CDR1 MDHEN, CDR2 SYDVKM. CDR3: CASSLTTGGRLREKLFF. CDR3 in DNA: TGTGCCAGCAGTCTAACCACAGGGGGCCGGTTACGTGAAAAACTGTTTTTT.

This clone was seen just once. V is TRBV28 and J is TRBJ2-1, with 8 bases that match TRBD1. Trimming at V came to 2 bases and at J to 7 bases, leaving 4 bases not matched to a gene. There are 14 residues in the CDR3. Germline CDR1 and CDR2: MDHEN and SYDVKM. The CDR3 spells CASSLRTGINEQFF. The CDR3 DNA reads TGTGCCAGCAGTTTAAGGACAGGGATTAATGAGCAGTTCTTC.

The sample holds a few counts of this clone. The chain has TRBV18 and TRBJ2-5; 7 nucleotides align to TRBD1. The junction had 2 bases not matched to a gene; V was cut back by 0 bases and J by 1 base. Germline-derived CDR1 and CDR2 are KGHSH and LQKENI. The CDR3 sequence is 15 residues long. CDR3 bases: TGTGCCAGCTCACCACCCACAGGGGCCCAAGAGACCCAGTACTTC. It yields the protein CASSPPTGAQETQYF.